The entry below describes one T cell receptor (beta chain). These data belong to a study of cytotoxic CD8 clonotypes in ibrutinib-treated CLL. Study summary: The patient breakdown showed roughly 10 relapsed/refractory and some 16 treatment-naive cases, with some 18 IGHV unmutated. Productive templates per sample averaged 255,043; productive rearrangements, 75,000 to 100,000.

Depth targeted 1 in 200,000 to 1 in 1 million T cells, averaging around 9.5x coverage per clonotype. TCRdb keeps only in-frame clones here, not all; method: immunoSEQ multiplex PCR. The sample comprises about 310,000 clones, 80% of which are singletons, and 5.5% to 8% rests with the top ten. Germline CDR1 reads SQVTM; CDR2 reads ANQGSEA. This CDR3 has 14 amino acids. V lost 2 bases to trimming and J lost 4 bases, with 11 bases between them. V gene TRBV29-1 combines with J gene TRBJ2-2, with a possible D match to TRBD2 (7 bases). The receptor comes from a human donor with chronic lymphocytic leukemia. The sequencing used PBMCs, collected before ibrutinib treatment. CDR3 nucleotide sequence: TGCAGCGTTGAACGGGGGGCGGGCACCGGGGAGCTGTTTTTT. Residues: CSVERGAGTGELFF.